What follows is one TCR beta chain and its context. Profiled with immunoSEQ multiplex PCR; TCRdb holds only in-frame clones, not every one. The sample consists of about 74,000 clones, more than 65% of them appearing once. This entry belongs to a study of OX40 agonist ivuxolimab in advanced cancers. Study context: Earlier anti-PD-1, anti-PD-L1 or anti-CTLA-4 therapy was permitted; around 40% had received some.

This CDR3 is 15 amino acids long. The V and J ends lost 4 bases and 1 base respectively, with 14 bases between them. The germline CDR1 and CDR2 sequences are SGDLS and YYNGEE. The material sequenced was CD4+ or CD8+ T cells sorted from blood, taken in a trial of the OX40 agonist ivuxolimab. The origin of this receptor is an adult with an advanced solid tumor such as melanoma, head and neck, liver or kidney cancer. J is TRBJ1-1 and V is TRBV9, with a possible D match to TRBD1 (6 bases). The CDR3 is CASSPRGGSNTEAFF. In DNA form, the CDR3 reads TGTGCCAGCAGCCCAAGGGGGGGGTCGAACACTGAAGCTTTCTTT. Looking up the rest from reference TRBV9 and TRBJ1-1 gives the full variable domain: DSGVTQTPKHLITATGQRVTLRCSPRSGDLSVYWYQQSLDQGLQFLIQYYNGEERAKGNILERFSAQQFPDLHSELNLSSLELGDSALYFCASSPRGGSNTEAFFGQGTRLTVV.